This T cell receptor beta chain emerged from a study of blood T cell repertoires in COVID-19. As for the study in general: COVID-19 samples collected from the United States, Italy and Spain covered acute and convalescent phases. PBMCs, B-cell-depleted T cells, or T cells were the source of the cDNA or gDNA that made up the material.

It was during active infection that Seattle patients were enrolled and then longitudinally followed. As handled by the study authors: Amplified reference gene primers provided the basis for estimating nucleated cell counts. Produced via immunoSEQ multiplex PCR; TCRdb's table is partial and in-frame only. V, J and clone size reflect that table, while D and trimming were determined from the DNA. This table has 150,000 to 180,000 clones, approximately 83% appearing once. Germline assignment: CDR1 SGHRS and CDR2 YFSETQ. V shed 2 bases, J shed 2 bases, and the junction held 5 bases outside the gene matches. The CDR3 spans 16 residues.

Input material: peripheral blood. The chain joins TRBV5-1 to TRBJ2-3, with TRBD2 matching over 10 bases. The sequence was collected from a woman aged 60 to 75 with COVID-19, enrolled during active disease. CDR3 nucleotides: TGCGCCAGCAGCTTCGATAGCGGGGGGCCCACAGATACGCAGTATTTT. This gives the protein CASSFDSGGPTDTQYF.